This TCR beta chain was obtained from a study of a mutant IDH1 vaccine in newly diagnosed glioma. About the study: Weeks 1, 3, 5, 7, 11, 15, 19 and 23 were when patients received their eight vaccinations. Vaccination started 4-6 weeks after radiotherapy alone, or with temozolomide cycles. Receipt of radiotherapy, temozolomide, or both preceded the study, and most received both.

Germline assignment: CDR1 LGHNA and CDR2 YSLEER. The germline V and J ends were trimmed by 1 base and 3 bases, with 13 bases remaining between them. CDR3 length: 15 amino acids. Using immunoSEQ multiplex PCR, the repertoire was profiled, and TCRdb retains in-frame clones only, with some absent. The sample holds 60,000 or so clones, approximately 89% seen once. Regarding time point: week 11, during vaccination. All doses held 300 ug of mutant IDH1 20-mer peptide, with topical imiquimod. The donor cohort comprised cases of new WHO grade 3 or 4 IDH1-mutant, ATRX-lost astrocytoma. Concerning this clone: What it binds is not known.

This clonotype was obtained from a man aged 35 to 55 with glioma. The sequences come from PBMCs, collected from a glioma patient whose treatment included an IDH1 peptide vaccine. This sequence joins TRBV4-3 and TRBJ2-7; maybe TRBD2 (5 bases). CDR3 sequence (DNA): TGCGCCAGCAGCCAAGTGCACCAGCGGAGCTACGAGCAGTACTTC. Translated, it gives CASSQVHQRSYEQYF.